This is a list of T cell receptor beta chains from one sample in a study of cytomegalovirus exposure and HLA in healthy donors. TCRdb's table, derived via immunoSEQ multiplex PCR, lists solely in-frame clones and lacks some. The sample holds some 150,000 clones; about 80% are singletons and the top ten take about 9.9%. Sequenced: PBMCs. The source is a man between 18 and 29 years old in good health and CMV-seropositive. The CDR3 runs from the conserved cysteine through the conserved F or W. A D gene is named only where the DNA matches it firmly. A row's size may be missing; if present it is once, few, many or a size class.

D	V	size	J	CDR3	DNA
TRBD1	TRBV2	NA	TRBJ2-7	CASSRDRRLSYEQYF	TGTGCCTCCTCCCGGGACAGGCGACTCTCCTACGAGCAGTACTTC
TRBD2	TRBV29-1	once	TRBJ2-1	CSVAAGDPTYNEQFF	TGCAGCGTTGCAGCGGGAGACCCTACCTACAATGAGCAGTTCTTC
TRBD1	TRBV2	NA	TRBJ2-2	CASSTRTGGSGELFF	TGTGCCAGCAGCACCCGGACAGGGGGATCCGGGGAGCTGTTTTTT
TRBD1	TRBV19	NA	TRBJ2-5	CASSIDFRGRETQYF	TGTGCCAGTAGTATAGACTTCAGGGGGCGCGAGACCCAGTACTTC
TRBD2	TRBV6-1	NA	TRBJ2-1	CASSRLAEAYNEQFF	TGTGCCAGCAGTAGACTAGCGGAGGCCTACAATGAGCAGTTCTTC
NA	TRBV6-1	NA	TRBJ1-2	CASSELQNRNYGYTF	TGTGCCAGCAGTGAATTACAGAATCGGAACTATGGCTACACCTTC
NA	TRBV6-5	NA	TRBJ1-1	CASSYSLGQIEAFF	TGTGCCAGCAGTTACTCGCTCGGACAAATTGAAGCTTTCTTT
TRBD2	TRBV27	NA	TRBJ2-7	CASSLSGSNNEQYF	TGTGCCAGCAGTTTGAGCGGGAGTAACAACGAGCAGTACTTC
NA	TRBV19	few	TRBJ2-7	CASSIRDSSYEQYF	TGTGCCAGTAGTATTAGGGACTCGTCCTACGAGCAGTACTTC
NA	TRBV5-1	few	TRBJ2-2	CASSLQASGELFF	TGCGCCAGCAGCTTACAGGCTTCCGGGGAGCTGTTTTTT